The 6 T cell receptor beta chains listed next were all sequenced from one sample in a study of blood T cells in healthy people across ages. PCR was performed a second time for about 7 to 12 cycles using a sample-barcoded 5' primer and a J-beta primer mix. Each CDR3 protein is one row after TCRdb ran MiXCR on the 5' RACE reads. Of fewer than 650,000 distinct CDR3 sequences in the sample, about 26% are singletons; the top ten hold approximately 3.3%. These data also featured in a second study, about T cells of mothers and their children.

Material for sequencing was blood. These TCRs come from a boy aged 2-9 years in good health.

The sample holds a few counts of this clonotype. V is TRBV5-1 and J is TRBJ2-7, with 13 nucleotides matching TRBD2. From germline, CDR1 is SGHRS and CDR2 YFSETQ. The CDR3 has 15 residues. V was pared by 3 bases and J by 7 bases, with 7 bases of the junction left unmatched. The CDR3 protein is CASSSRTSGGAEQYF. The CDR3 bases are TGCGCCAGCAGCTCAAGGACTAGCGGGGGAGCGGAGCAGTACTTC.

The rearrangement joins TRBV7-9 to TRBJ2-5; TRBD2 is a possible D gene (6 bases). The DNA end is a closer match to TRBJ2-7, so the J assignment may be wrong. In germline, CDR1 is SEHNR, CDR2 FQNEAQ (reference sequence). CDR3 length: 15 amino acids. CDR3 DNA sequence: TGTGCCAGCAATGTGGGGCGGGGTTACTCCTACGAGCAGTACTTC. This codes for CASNVGRGYSYEQYF.

This sequence joins TRBV30 and TRBJ2-5, with 7 bases that match TRBD1. Matching the DNA end better, TRBJ2-7 makes the J call doubtful. From germline, CDR1 is GTSNPN and CDR2 SVGIG (reference sequence). This CDR3 has 13 amino acids. In nucleotides, the CDR3 is TGTGCCTGGACCTCCCGGGACAGCTACGAGCAGTACTTC. Its translation is CAWTSRDSYEQYF.

Concerning this clonotype: Germline and junction disagree at one end, which may indicate a read error. The V gene is TRBV7-9, the J gene TRBJ1-2; no reliable D call. This CDR3 spans 16 amino acids. Germline-derived CDR1 and CDR2 are SEHNR and FQNEAQ (reference sequence). The CDR3 DNA sequence: TGTGCCAGCAGCTTAAGTGCAAGAGAGCTTAACTATGGCCACACCTTC. Translating gives CASSLSARELNYGHTF.

CDR3 sequence: CASSAVYEQYF. CDR3 DNA sequence: TGTGCCAGCAGCGCCGTCTACGAGCAGTACTTC. The rearrangement uses TRBV7-9 and TRBJ2-7; D unresolved. Germline V gene data show CDR1 as SEHNR and CDR2 as FQNEAQ (reference sequence). This CDR3 spans 11 amino acids. V lost 5 bases, J lost 3 bases, and 5 bases lay in between.

The chain is built from TRBV27 and TRBJ1-1, with D tentatively TRBD1 (5 bases). Per the germline V gene, CDR1 is MNHEY and CDR2 is SMNVEV (reference sequence). Trimming left V 6 bases short and J 5 bases short, with 19 bases between. CDR3 size: 15 residues. In DNA, the CDR3 is TGTGCCAGCAGCTCGAGACCTCAGGGAGATACTGAAGCTTTCTTT. Translation gives CASSSRPQGDTEAFF.